This T cell receptor beta chain was found in a study of molecular identifiers for immune sequencing clone quantification. TCRdb processed the PCR reads anew with MiXCR; each CDR3 protein has one entry. The sample yields some 91,000 distinct CDR3 sequences, 20% to 25% seen once. Study-wide results and caveats: Whereas clones above 20 RNA copies held under 1% of naive-cell molecules, they held over 99% of effector molecules.

This clonotype was recorded many times. Its specificity is not known. Looked up from germline, CDR1 is MDHEN and CDR2 is SYDVKM. This CDR3 contains 15 residues. V lost 0 bases to trimming and J lost 4 bases; unmatched junction nucleotides: 3. This TCR came from a human donor in good health. Some libraries in this study had Jurkat cell RNA spiked in. The chain uses TRBV28 and TRBJ2-7; TRBD1 agrees at 10 bases. The sample was naive CD8+ T cells from blood, with Jurkat cell RNA spiked in. Subset reported: FACS-sorted CD8+CD4-CCR7+CD45RA+ naive T cells. In DNA form, the CDR3 reads TGTGCCAGCAGTTTATGGACAGGGGGCCCTTACGAGCAGTACTTC. This codes for CASSLWTGGPYEQYF.